What follows are 17 T cell receptor beta chains derived from one specimen sequenced in a study of T cell responses to AZD1222 COVID-19 vaccine. Clones were sequenced by immunoSEQ multiplex PCR, and TCRdb holds only the in-frame ones, with some missing. This sample has more than 85,000 clones, with approximately 86% found just once. Source: peripheral blood, taken on day 0 of MenACWY control vaccination. Source of these receptors: an adult in good health.

This chain links TRBV4-1 with TRBJ1-1; no firm D call. Germline-derived CDR1 and CDR2 are MGHRA and YSYEKL. Between the trimmed V and J ends, which lost 3 bases and 6 bases, there was a span of 17 bases. This CDR3 region has 15 residues. The CDR3 DNA sequence: TGCGCCAGCAGCCAGCTCGGTATCCGGACGGCTGAAGCTTTCTTT. It yields the protein CASSQLGIRTAEAFF.

The V call is TRBV29-1, the J call TRBJ1-2, with 9 bases fitting TRBD1. This CDR3 comprises 16 residues. The V gene end was trimmed by 4 bases and the J gene end by 2 bases; junction bases not matched to a gene: 11. Germline V CDR1 and CDR2: SQVTM, ANQGSEA. The CDR3 DNA reads TGCAGCGTTGGCGCTAAACCGGGACAGGGAAACTATGGCTACACCTTC. Translating it yields CSVGAKPGQGNYGYTF.

The chain is built from TRBV10-3 and TRBJ2-3; 9 nucleotides align to TRBD2. Germline V gene sequence: CDR1 ENHRY, CDR2 SYGVKD. V dropped 2 bases and J dropped 5; count of bases not matched to a gene: 14. The CDR3 runs 18 residues. The CDR3 region is CAISEGISGRGVRDTQYF. CDR3 bases: TGTGCCATCAGTGAGGGGATTAGCGGGAGAGGCGTTAGAGATACGCAGTATTTT.

CDR3 in amino acids: CASSRSAGGQDTQYF. The CDR3 bases are TGTGCCAGCAGTCGGTCTGCGGGGGGGCAAGATACGCAGTATTTT. The V gene is TRBV6-5, the J gene TRBJ2-3; 9 nucleotides align to TRBD2. The J segment lost 5 bases and the V segment lost 5 bases, leaving 8 bases of the junction unmatched. In germline, CDR1 is MNHEY, CDR2 SVGAGI. This CDR3 is built from 15 residues.

The chain links TRBV4-1 to TRBJ1-5, with D possibly matching TRBD1 (5 bases). Germline values: CDR1 MGHRA, CDR2 YSYEKL. Trimming removed 0 bases at V and 6 bases at J, with 21 bases between. There are 18 residues in the CDR3. The CDR3 sequence: CASSQESVGGVVFQPQHF. The CDR3 DNA follows: TGCGCCAGCAGCCAAGAATCGGTCGGAGGGGTAGTTTTTCAGCCCCAGCATTTT.

The genes are TRBV28 and TRBJ1-2; 8 nucleotides align to TRBD1. Germline CDR1 reads MDHEN; CDR2 reads SYDVKM. CDR3 size: 12 residues. J was trimmed by 8 bases and V by 6 bases; bases with no gene match: 5. CDR3 protein: CASRATGEGYTF. Here the CDR3 DNA reads TGTGCCAGCAGGGCGACAGGGGAAGGCTACACCTTC.

The V call is TRBV5-8, the J call TRBJ2-1, with D perhaps TRBD1 (6 bases). The germline CDR1 and CDR2 sequences are SGHTS and YDEGEE. The V end was cut by 6 bases, the J end by 11 bases, with 15 bases between. The CDR3 length is 12 residues. The CDR3 DNA reads as TGTGCCAGCACCCCCCCCAGGGACAAGCAGTTCTTC. Its translation: CASTPPRDKQFF.

The chain recombines TRBV18 with TRBJ1-1, with 9 bases identical to TRBD1. The germline V gene has CDR1 KGHSH and CDR2 LQKENI. The CDR3 extends over 14 amino acids. Trimming cost V 2 bases and J 5 bases; bases outside gene matches: 3. The CDR3: CASSPGQGRTEAFF. As DNA, the CDR3 is TGTGCCAGCTCACCAGGACAGGGGAGGACTGAAGCTTTCTTT. The full variable domain, in which reference TRBV18 and TRBJ1-1 provide the parts outside the CDR3, is NAGVMQNPRHLVRRRGQEARLRCSPMKGHSHVYWYRQLPEEGLKFMVYLQKENIIDESGMPKERFSAEFPKEGPSILRIQQVVRGDSAAYFCASSPGQGRTEAFFGQGTRLTVV.

The gene calls are TRBV10-3 and TRBJ1-2; D may be TRBD1 (5 bases). The germline V and J ends were trimmed by 2 bases and 3 bases, with 13 bases remaining between them. Per germline, CDR1 ENHRY and CDR2 SYGVKD. There are 15 residues in the CDR3. CDR3 in DNA: TGTGCCATCAGTGAGAAGGGGTGGGCCGACTATGGCTACACCTTC. Residues: CAISEKGWADYGYTF.

This chain joins TRBV7-2 and TRBJ1-1; TRBD1 matches at 7 bases. Germline CDR1 is SGHTA and CDR2 is FQGNSA. V lost 6 bases, J lost 5 bases, and 6 bases stayed unmatched. The CDR3 sequence is 13 residues long. The CDR3 nucleotides are TGTGCCAGCAGTTCTACAGGGGTGACTGAAGCTTTCTTT. It translates to CASSSTGVTEAFF.

Comments on this clone: The same CDR3 also results from other DNA sequences found in this sample. The CDR3 DNA follows: TGTGCCAGCAGCTTGGGGCAGGACCCCTACGAGCAGTACTTC. This encodes CASSLGQDPYEQYF. The rearrangement joins TRBV5-4 to TRBJ2-7; D remains ambiguous. The V gene lost 0 bases and the J gene lost 2 bases, with 9 bases spanning the gap. The CDR3 spans 14 residues. Germline assignment: CDR1 SGHNT and CDR2 YYREEE (reference sequence).

The gene calls are TRBV5-6 and TRBJ2-5; TRBD1 or TRBD2 may be the D gene (5 bases each). CDR1 and CDR2 (germline): SGHDT, YYEEEE. V lost 4 bases to trimming and J lost 4 bases, with 20 bases between them. The CDR3 is made up of 16 amino acids. CDR3 region: CASSVRGGPSGETQYF. CDR3 sequence (DNA): TGTGCCAGCAGCGTCCGGGGCGGGCCCTCAGGAGAGACCCAGTACTTC.

V and J are TRBV4-2 and TRBJ2-7, with TRBD2 matching over 10 bases. Germline values: CDR1 LGHNA, CDR2 YNFKEQ. The CDR3 has 14 amino acids. J gave up 5 bases and V 4 bases, and 5 bases lay outside the gene matches. CDR3 in DNA: TGTGCCAGCAGCCCGGGACTAGCGAGCAACGAGCAGTACTTC. Its translation is CASSPGLASNEQYF.

The J gene is TRBJ1-4, the V gene TRBV28, with D perhaps matching TRBD1 (5 bases). Germline V lookup: CDR1 MDHEN, CDR2 SYDVKM. CDR3 length: 17 residues. V was pared by 0 bases and J by 1 base, with 12 bases between. The CDR3 is CASSLWVRQGTNEKLFF. Written as DNA, the CDR3 is TGTGCCAGCAGTTTATGGGTACGCCAGGGAACTAATGAAAAACTGTTTTTT.

V usage is TRBV16 and J usage is TRBJ2-1, with 9 bases identical to TRBD2. From germline, CDR1 is KGHSY and CDR2 FQNENV. The CDR3 spans 16 residues. V gave up 2 bases and J gave up 10 bases; unmatched junction bases: 12. CDR3 protein: CASSQGGLAQRAEQFF. In nucleotides, the CDR3 is TGTGCCAGCAGCCAAGGGGGACTAGCTCAACGCGCGGAGCAGTTCTTC.

This sequence joins TRBV28 and TRBJ1-2; unclear D gene. CDR3 size: 14 residues. V gave up 3 bases and J gave up 8 bases, with 16 bases separating them. The germline CDR1 and CDR2 sequences are MDHEN and SYDVKM. As DNA, the CDR3 is TGTGCCAGCAGTTTCCGTAACTCCCCGGGGGGCTACACCTTC. Protein sequence: CASSFRNSPGGYTF.

The chain is built from TRBV6-5 and TRBJ2-7; perhaps TRBD1 as D (6 bases). The CDR3 length is 13 residues. V was pared by 10 bases and J by 4 bases, with 17 bases between. Germline V gives CDR1 MNHEY, CDR2 SVGAGI. This chain's CDR3 is CATRDTGSYEQYF. CDR3 in DNA: TGTGCCACTCGGGACACTGGAAGTTACGAGCAGTACTTC.